Each of the 30 T cell receptor beta chains below was sequenced from the same sample in a study of blood T cell repertoires in COVID-19. Assay used: immunoSEQ multiplex PCR; TCRdb lists only in-frame clones, some missing. The table has over 150,000 clones, approximately 82% seen once; the top ten hold roughly 13%. Sequenced: peripheral blood. The source is a human donor in a cohort sampled during active COVID-19.

The chain recombines TRBV7-9 with TRBJ1-1; D is unclear. The CDR3 contains 11 residues. The V gene lost 3 bases and the J gene lost 6 bases, with 5 bases spanning the gap. Germline CDR1 and CDR2: SEHNR and FQNEAQ (reference sequence). CDR3 nucleotides: TGTGCCAGCAGCTTCGTCGCTGAAGCTTTCTTT. This sequence encodes CASSFVAEAFF.

This rearrangement joins TRBV10-1 to TRBJ2-3; the match to TRBD2 covers 12 bases. The germline V gene encodes CDR1 WNHNN and CDR2 SYGVQD (reference sequence). CDR3 length equals 16 residues. The V segment lost 0 bases and the J segment 5 bases; nucleotides outside the gene matches: 3. The CDR3 loop is CASSESTGLAGDTQYF. The CDR3 DNA sequence: TGCGCCAGCAGTGAGTCGACGGGACTAGCGGGAGATACGCAGTATTTT.

The chain carries TRBV5-3 and TRBJ2-1, with TRBD2 matching over 9 bases. TRBV5-3 is classed as an ORF, of uncertain function. The trim removed 0 bases at V and 2 bases at J, leaving 3 bases unmatched. The CDR3 runs 16 residues. The CDR3 reads CARSLATSGPYNEQFF. The DNA of the CDR3 is TGTGCCAGAAGCTTGGCTACTAGCGGGCCCTACAATGAGCAGTTCTTC.

This chain joins TRBV27 and TRBJ1-5; D might be TRBD1 (5 bases). This CDR3 region has 14 residues. The V end was cut by 3 bases, the J end by 6 bases, with 12 bases between. The germline V gene encodes CDR1 MNHEY and CDR2 SMNVEV (reference sequence). The CDR3 DNA sequence: TGTGCCAGCAGTTTTTCGGGGGGAGGTCAGCCCCAGCATTTT. The encoded protein is CASSFSGGGQPQHF.

The chain joins TRBV28 to TRBJ1-4; TRBD1 is a possible D gene (5 bases). Trimming removed 8 bases at V and 0 bases at J, with 10 bases between. The CDR3 consists of 14 residues. CDR1 MDHEN and CDR2 SYDVKM come from the germline V gene. The CDR3 sequence: CASGLGPTNEKLFF. DNA for the CDR3: TGTGCCAGCGGTCTGGGGCCAACTAATGAAAAACTGTTTTTT.

On this clone: Other DNA sequences in the sample encode the same CDR3. This sequence joins TRBV7-8 and TRBJ2-6; TRBD2 matches at 9 bases. Unmatched junction bases numbered 7, after V lost 4 bases and J lost 0 bases. Germline-derived CDR1 and CDR2 are SGHVS and FQNEAQ. CDR3 length: 18 amino acids. The CDR3 DNA follows: TGTGCCAGCAGCTCACGGACTAGCGCCAGCTCTGGGGCCAACGTCCTGACTTTC. Translating gives CASSSRTSASSGANVLTF.

The chain joins TRBV7-2 to TRBJ2-2, with unresolved D. CDR1 SGHTA and CDR2 FQGNSA come from the germline V gene. V dropped 2 bases and J dropped 1 base, with 5 bases sitting between them. CDR3 size: 14 residues. The CDR3 DNA follows: TGTGCCAGCAGCTTACTAGGGAACACCGGGGAGCTGTTTTTT. As protein: CASSLLGNTGELFF.

This rearrangement joins TRBV9 to TRBJ1-3, with D hard to call. Trimming left V 0 bases short and J 4 bases short, with 5 bases between. The CDR3 is made up of 13 amino acids. The germline CDR1 and CDR2 sequences are SGDLS and YYNGEE. The CDR3 DNA sequence: TGTGCCAGCAGCGTAGTTCCAGGAAACACCATATATTTT. This gives the protein CASSVVPGNTIYF.

The V and J genes are TRBV28 and TRBJ1-1, with D unresolved. The V end was cut by 6 bases, the J end by 6 bases, with 14 bases between. Germline CDR1 reads MDHEN; CDR2 reads SYDVKM. This CDR3 is built from 13 residues. The CDR3 DNA reads TGTGCCAGCAGACGCGGGAGGGAACCTGAAGCTTTCTTT. It codes for CASRRGREPEAFF. The full variable domain, rest sourced from reference TRBV28 and TRBJ1-1, is DVKVTQSSRYLVKRTGEKVFLECVQDMDHENMFWYRQDPGLGLRLIYFSYDVKMKEKGDIPEGYSVSREKKERFSLILESASTNQTSMYLCASRRGREPEAFFGQGTRLTVV.

The chain is built from TRBV4-1 and TRBJ2-1; maybe TRBD2 (6 bases). The CDR3 has 15 amino acids. V was cut by 0 bases and J by 2 bases, with 8 bases left in between. Germline lookup yields CDR1 MGHRA and CDR2 YSYEKL. The CDR3 protein is CASSQDWGAYNEQFF. For the CDR3, the DNA is TGCGCCAGCAGCCAAGACTGGGGGGCCTACAATGAGCAGTTCTTC.

This chain links TRBV6-5 with TRBJ2-7, with 9 bases aligning to TRBD2. The CDR3 runs to 16 residues. Germline lookup yields CDR1 MNHEY and CDR2 SVGAGI. J was trimmed by 3 bases and V by 4 bases; bases with no gene match: 10. The CDR3 nucleotides read TGTGCCAGCAGTTCCCTTCGGGCTAGCGGGAACTACGAGCAGTACTTC. Its translation is CASSSLRASGNYEQYF.

CDR3 bases: TGTGCCAGTAGTGTAACTAGCGGGAGAGGCGAGCAGTACTTC. Amino acids: CASSVTSGRGEQYF. V gene TRBV19 combines with J gene TRBJ2-7, with TRBD2 matching 11 bases. The CDR3 extends over 14 amino acids. V lost 5 bases, J lost 6 bases, and 6 bases stayed unmatched. From germline, CDR1 is LNHDA and CDR2 SQIVND (reference sequence).

This clone appeared a single time. The chain joins TRBV2 to TRBJ2-2; 11 nucleotides match TRBD2. CDR1 is SNHLY, CDR2 FYNNEI, per germline. This CDR3 is built from 16 residues. The trim removed 6 bases at V and 7 bases at J, leaving 10 bases unmatched. The CDR3 reads CASRAGLSGRGGELFF. The CDR3 DNA follows: TGTGCCAGCAGGGCCGGACTTAGCGGGAGGGGCGGGGAGCTGTTTTTT.

The V and J genes are TRBV27 and TRBJ2-1, with a tentative D call TRBD2 (5 bases). The germline V gene encodes CDR1 MNHEY and CDR2 SMNVEV (reference sequence). CDR3 length: 14 residues. Trimming removed 6 bases from V and 9 bases from J, with 18 bases in between. The CDR3 region is CASSQTNLIREQFF. In DNA, the CDR3 is TGTGCCAGCAGCCAGACTAATCTAATACGTGAGCAGTTCTTC.

The chain carries TRBV4-2 and TRBJ2-2; maybe TRBD1 (6 bases). Trimming removed 0 bases from V and 0 bases from J, with 11 bases in between. The germline V gene has CDR1 LGHNA and CDR2 YNFKEQ. This CDR3 spans 17 amino acids. CDR3 DNA: TGTGCCAGCAGCCAAGATCCGGCAGGGGCGAACACCGGGGAGCTGTTTTTT. Translating gives CASSQDPAGANTGELFF.

This clone was found a few times. The J gene is TRBJ2-2, the V gene TRBV18; TRBD1 matches 7 bases. CDR1 KGHSH and CDR2 LQKENI come from the germline V gene. V gave up 1 base and J gave up 6 bases; unmatched junction bases: 2. The CDR3 loop spans 14 amino acids. CDR3 sequence (DNA): TGTGCCAGCTCACCACAGGGGGCGCCCGGGGAGCTGTTTTTT. It encodes CASSPQGAPGELFF.

The genes are TRBV5-5 and TRBJ2-3; tentative D call: TRBD1 (5 bases). Germline CDR1 and CDR2: SGHKS and YYEKEE (reference sequence). The CDR3 is made up of 16 amino acids. Trimming left V 4 bases short and J 0 bases short, with 15 bases between. The chain's CDR3 is CASSRLSGQSTDTQYF. CDR3 nucleotide sequence: TGTGCCAGCAGCCGGTTATCAGGGCAAAGCACAGATACGCAGTATTTT.

The chain recombines TRBV28 with TRBJ2-1, with 11 bases lining up with TRBD2. Germline V gene lookup returns CDR1 MDHEN and CDR2 SYDVKM. The trim removed 3 bases at V and 7 bases at J, leaving 5 bases unmatched. This CDR3 comprises 15 residues. The CDR3: CASSFSGRAMNEQFF. DNA for the CDR3: TGTGCCAGCAGTTTTAGCGGGAGGGCCATGAATGAGCAGTTCTTC.

The gene calls are TRBV9 and TRBJ2-1; 7 bases align to TRBD2. The germline V gene encodes CDR1 SGDLS and CDR2 YYNGEE. CDR3 size: 15 residues. The ends lost 2 bases at V and 3 bases at J; junction bases unmatched: 5. The CDR3: CASSVRASGYNEQFF. The DNA for the CDR3 is TGTGCCAGCAGCGTTAGGGCTAGCGGCTACAATGAGCAGTTCTTC.

This chain connects TRBV18 to TRBJ1-2, with D unresolved. CDR3 size: 13 residues. CDR1 and CDR2 (germline): KGHSH, LQKENI. V was cut by 6 bases and J by 1 base, with 9 bases left in between. For the CDR3, the DNA is TGTGCCAGCTCCGACGGGAATAACTATGGCTACACCTTC. Protein product: CASSDGNNYGYTF.

The chain employs TRBV6-5 and TRBJ2-7, with 8 bases aligning to TRBD2. This CDR3 has 14 amino acids. The trim removed 5 bases at V and 6 bases at J, leaving 9 bases unmatched. Germline lookup yields CDR1 MNHEY and CDR2 SVGAGI. The CDR3 DNA reads TGTGCCAGCAGTCGGGGGGGGACAATGGGCGAGCAGTACTTC. This translates into CASSRGGTMGEQYF.

The J gene is TRBJ2-1, the V gene TRBV5-4; 9 bases agree with TRBD1. The CDR3 loop spans 15 amino acids. Looked up from germline, CDR1 is SGHNT and CDR2 is YYREEE (reference sequence). After removal of 4 bases from V and 5 bases from J, the junction contained 7 bases not matched to a gene. The CDR3 sequence is CASSPPGTGNNEQFF. CDR3 DNA: TGTGCCAGCAGCCCACCCGGGACAGGGAACAATGAGCAGTTCTTC.

The chain joins TRBV28 to TRBJ1-5, with D tentatively TRBD1 (5 bases). This CDR3 region has 14 residues. Germline V CDR1 and CDR2: MDHEN, SYDVKM. V was trimmed by 3 bases and J by 6 bases, leaving 12 bases between them. CDR3 protein: CASSFTRRGQPQHF. CDR3 coding DNA: TGTGCCAGCAGTTTTACTAGGAGGGGTCAGCCCCAGCATTTT.

Details on this clone: The junction differs from germline at one of its ends, possibly a read error. This chain joins TRBV29-1 and TRBJ1-2, with 8 bases that match TRBD1. The CDR3 runs to 12 residues. Per germline, CDR1 SQVTM and CDR2 ANQGSEA. The CDR3: CSVEGQGGGYTF. CDR3 bases: TGCAGCGTGGAAGGACAGGGCGGCGGCTACACCTTC.

The table lists this clone with a few counts. The V and J genes are TRBV4-1 and TRBJ2-2, with TRBD2 matching 12 bases. Germline assignment: CDR1 MGHRA and CDR2 YSYEKL. The V segment lost 4 bases and the J segment 8 bases; nucleotides outside the gene matches: 11. The CDR3 consists of 17 residues. The DNA for the CDR3 is TGCGCCAGCAGCCCTTCCAGGACTAGCGGGGCCCGAGGGGAGCTGTTTTTT. It encodes CASSPSRTSGARGELFF.

The chain uses TRBV7-9 and TRBJ2-1, with a possible D match to TRBD2 (7 bases). The CDR3 consists of 16 residues. Trimming took 0 bases from V and 6 from J, leaving 15 bases between them. CDR1 and CDR2 (germline): SEHNR, FQNEAQ (reference sequence). CDR3 nucleotide sequence: TGTGCCAGCAGCTTAGCGGGCGGGGGCCAAGTCAATGAGCAGTTCTTC. This gives the protein CASSLAGGGQVNEQFF.

This clone was counted only a few times. V is TRBV18 and J is TRBJ1-2; D gene ambiguous. From germline, CDR1 is KGHSH and CDR2 LQKENI. With 2 bases removed from V and 5 bases from J, the gap between germline ends came to 18 bases. The CDR3 is 16 amino acids. CDR3 amino acids: CASSPSAAPPYYGYTF. The DNA of the CDR3 is TGTGCCAGCTCACCATCGGCAGCGCCGCCTTATTATGGCTACACCTTC.

This clone was recorded only once. This chain connects TRBV30 to TRBJ2-5; perhaps TRBD2 as D (6 bases). Per germline, CDR1 GTSNPN and CDR2 SVGIG (reference sequence). V was trimmed by 3 bases and J by 4 bases, leaving 9 bases between them. CDR3 length equals 12 residues. The CDR3 spells CAWSHGGETQYF. The CDR3 DNA sequence: TGTGCCTGGAGCCACGGGGGAGAGACCCAGTACTTC.

CDR3 in amino acids: CASSLVQPGTEAFF. The DNA of the CDR3 is TGTGCCAGCAGCTTAGTTCAACCCGGTACTGAAGCTTTCTTT. V is TRBV11-1 and J is TRBJ1-1; D not certain. The V gene's germline CDR1 is SGHAT and CDR2 FQDESV (reference sequence). Trimming took off 1 base at V and 5 bases at J, with 11 bases between the two ends. This CDR3 comprises 14 residues.

The chain joins TRBV24-1 to TRBJ1-5, with 9 bases identical to TRBD1. This CDR3 is 15 amino acids long. J gave up 7 bases and V 3 bases, and 6 bases lay outside the gene matches. Germline CDR1 is KGHDR and CDR2 is SFDVKD. Written as DNA, the CDR3 is TGTGCCACCAGTGATAAGGGACAGGGCTCACAGCCCCAGCATTTT. It encodes CATSDKGQGSQPQHF.